What follows are 23 T cell receptor beta chains derived from one specimen sequenced in a study of beta chain features in type 1 diabetes. Findings and caveats of the study: TCRB CDR3s were moderately but significantly shorter in Type 1 diabetes patients in all four CD4+ subsets.

Their antigens are not known. The study reverse transcribed the entire isolated RNA, so it sequenced expressed TCRB transcripts. This table comes from immunoSEQ multiplex PCR, and its TCRdb copy is limited to in-frame clones, with some not included. The sample carries about 130,000 clones, roughly 10% recorded once. Sequenced: central memory CD4+ T cells from blood. The receptor set was obtained from a man younger than 40 with type 1 diabetes.

The chain joins TRBV2 to TRBJ1-1, with D hard to call. Germline V gives CDR1 SNHLY, CDR2 FYNNEI. This CDR3 has 15 amino acids. Trimming cost V 6 bases and J 0 bases, with 14 bases left between them. CDR3 residues: CASRPPPALNTEAFF. The CDR3 coding sequence is TGTGCCAGCAGGCCCCCCCCTGCGTTGAACACTGAAGCTTTCTTT.

This clone was seen more than once but under ten times. The V gene is TRBV28, the J gene TRBJ2-2; D perhaps matches TRBD2 (5 bases). V lost 5 bases and J lost 0, with 16 bases in between. Germline loops: CDR1 MDHEN, CDR2 SYDVKM. The CDR3 totals 17 residues. In DNA, the CDR3 is TGTGCCAGCAGTCCCCCCGTGGGGAGCACGAACACCGGGGAGCTGTTTTTT. This sequence encodes CASSPPVGSTNTGELFF.

This clone came up a few times. CDR3 in amino acids: CASSPDRGSEAFF. DNA of the CDR3: TGTGCCAGCTCACCAGATCGGGGGTCTGAAGCTTTCTTT. The rearrangement joins TRBV18 to TRBJ1-1; tentatively, D is TRBD1 (5 bases). This CDR3 is built from 13 residues. The V end was cut by 2 bases, the J end by 6 bases, with 10 bases between. The germline CDR1 and CDR2 sequences are KGHSH and LQKENI.

This chain joins TRBV27 and TRBJ1-1; the D gene is possibly TRBD1 (6 bases). V was cut by 2 bases and J by 9 bases, with 13 bases left in between. Germline values: CDR1 MNHEY, CDR2 SMNVEV (reference sequence). This CDR3 contains 13 residues. CDR3: CASSLRDNGKAFF. Here the CDR3 DNA reads TGTGCCAGCAGTTTACGGGACAACGGGAAAGCTTTCTTT.

The gene calls are TRBV7-8 and TRBJ2-7, with TRBD1 matching over 7 bases. Per germline, CDR1 SGHVS and CDR2 FQNEAQ. V lost 5 bases and J lost 1; bases outside the gene matches: 8. The CDR3 is 15 amino acids. The CDR3 region has the DNA TGTGCCAGCAGCCCCAAAGGACAGGCTTCCTACGAGCAGTACTTC. Translation gives CASSPKGQASYEQYF.

The chain uses TRBV23-1 and TRBJ2-5; 11 positions agree with TRBD2. TRBV23-1 falls under the ORF class, with uncertain function. The J segment lost 0 bases and the V segment lost 11 bases, leaving 11 bases of the junction unmatched. The CDR3 length is 16 residues. In nucleotides, the CDR3 is TGCGCCCCTCCCGGGACTAGCGGCCAAAACCAAGAGACCCAGTACTTC. Translating it yields CAPPGTSGQNQETQYF.

This clone was counted between two and nine times. The chain joins TRBV10-2 to TRBJ2-3; 7 bases align to TRBD2. Germline V lookup: CDR1 WSHSY, CDR2 SAAADI. After removal of 8 bases from V and 3 bases from J, the junction contained 8 bases not matched to a gene. The CDR3 runs to 14 residues. This CDR3 reads CASSFGGGTDTQYF. Here the CDR3 DNA reads TGCGCCAGCTCCTTTGGGGGGGGAACAGATACGCAGTATTTT.

This clone was counted a few times. This CDR3 is CASSPQGANVLTF. CDR3 DNA sequence: TGTGCCAGCAGTCCCCAGGGCGCCAACGTCCTGACTTTC. The gene calls are TRBV6-6 and TRBJ2-6, with D maybe TRBD1 (5 bases). CDR3 length: 13 amino acids. V lost 5 bases and J lost 7, with 9 bases in between. Germline assignment: CDR1 MNHNY and CDR2 SVGAGI (reference sequence).

The V and J genes are TRBV28 and TRBJ2-7; D may be TRBD2 (5 bases). There are 13 residues in the CDR3. Germline V gene lookup returns CDR1 MDHEN and CDR2 SYDVKM. Trimming cost V 2 bases and J 2 bases, with 7 bases left between them. The CDR3 sequence: CASSLMEAYEQYF. CDR3 sequence (DNA): TGTGCCAGCAGTTTAATGGAGGCCTACGAGCAGTACTTC.

The rearrangement uses TRBV5-1 and TRBJ2-1; 8 nucleotides agree with TRBD1. This CDR3 is 14 amino acids long. Per the germline V gene, CDR1 is SGHRS and CDR2 is YFSETQ. Germline trimming cut 4 bases from V and 6 bases from J; bases unmatched to any gene: 6. This CDR3 reads CASSTGQGRNEQFF. The CDR3 nucleotides read TGCGCCAGCAGCACCGGACAGGGCCGCAATGAGCAGTTCTTC.

The rearrangement uses TRBV6-5 and TRBJ1-1; D is uncertain. This CDR3 comprises 14 residues. Between the trimmed V and J ends, which lost 4 bases and 1 base, there was a span of 10 bases. Germline V CDR1 and CDR2: MNHEY, SVGAGI. CDR3 sequence (DNA): TGTGCCAGCAGTTCCCCCGTTCGGAACACTGAAGCTTTCTTT. This gives the protein CASSSPVRNTEAFF.

This clone appeared many times. The chain joins TRBV30 to TRBJ1-5; D uncertain. Trimming stripped 3 bases from V and 3 bases from J, with 15 bases between. The CDR3 runs to 15 residues. Germline values: CDR1 GTSNPN, CDR2 SVGIG (reference sequence). CDR3 sequence reads: CAWSAVGRNNQPQHF. The DNA for the CDR3 is TGTGCCTGGAGCGCCGTAGGCAGGAACAATCAGCCCCAGCATTTT.

The CDR3, as DNA: TGTGCCAGCAGCCTACACATTTCGGGGGAGCTGTTTTTT. Protein product: CASSLHISGELFF. The gene calls are TRBV14 and TRBJ2-2, with D uncertain. Germline CDR1 SGHDN, CDR2 FVKESK. The CDR3 contains 13 residues. V was trimmed by 4 bases and J by 8 bases, leaving 11 bases between them.

V is TRBV11-3 and J is TRBJ2-7, with TRBD2 matching 9 bases. This CDR3 region has 15 residues. The V gene end was trimmed by 5 bases and the J gene end by 0 bases; junction bases not matched to a gene: 5. CDR1 is SGHNT and CDR2 is YENEEA in the germline V gene. The CDR3 nucleotides read TGTGCCAGCAGCCGGTTAGCGGGGGACTCCTACGAGCAGTACTTC. It codes for CASSRLAGDSYEQYF.

This clone came up a few times. The chain carries TRBV18 and TRBJ2-1, with 8 bases aligning to TRBD2. V lost 6 bases, J lost 4 bases, and 8 bases stayed unmatched. The CDR3 totals 15 residues. Germline CDR1 KGHSH, CDR2 LQKENI. CDR3 protein: CASSRSGGAYNEQFF. CDR3 DNA sequence: TGTGCCAGCTCCCGATCCGGGGGGGCATACAATGAGCAGTTCTTC.

The rearrangement uses TRBV2 and TRBJ2-4; 10 nucleotides match TRBD1. The CDR3 has 16 amino acids. Germline V gene data show CDR1 as SNHLY and CDR2 as FYNNEI. V lost 6 bases to trimming and J lost 6 bases; unmatched junction nucleotides: 11. The CDR3 is CASRGQGTLGGNIQYF. CDR3 bases: TGTGCCAGCAGGGGACAGGGGACTCTCGGAGGAAACATTCAGTACTTC.

This clone was picked up a small number of times. The chain uses TRBV5-1 and TRBJ1-1; perhaps TRBD1 as D (6 bases). This CDR3 region has 13 residues. In germline, CDR1 is SGHRS, CDR2 YFSETQ. V shed 5 bases and J shed 1 base, with 9 bases lying between them. This chain's CDR3 is CASSDRTNTEAFF. For the CDR3, the DNA is TGCGCCAGCAGTGACAGGACGAACACTGAAGCTTTCTTT.

This clone turned up a few times. The chain has TRBV7-9 and TRBJ1-4; TRBD1 might be the D (5 bases). Germline assignment: CDR1 SEHNR and CDR2 FQNEAQ (reference sequence). The V and J ends lost 6 bases and 0 bases respectively, with 11 bases between them. The CDR3 runs 15 residues. The DNA for the CDR3 is TGTGCCAGCAGTAGCACAGGCGCAACTAATGAAAAACTGTTTTTT. It is translated as CASSSTGATNEKLFF.

The V call is TRBV15, the J call TRBJ2-5; the match to TRBD2 covers 8 bases. V was pared by 0 bases and J by 5 bases, with 5 bases of the junction left unmatched. The CDR3 runs to 15 residues. Germline V gives CDR1 LNHNV, CDR2 YYDKDF (reference sequence). The CDR3 reads CATSRDPAGDETQYF. CDR3 DNA sequence: TGTGCCACCAGCAGAGATCCAGCGGGGGACGAGACCCAGTACTTC. The full variable domain, in which reference TRBV15 and TRBJ2-5 provide the parts outside the CDR3, is DAMVIQNPRYQVTQFGKPVTLSCSQTLNHNVMYWYQQKSSQAPKLLFHYYDKDFNNEADTPDNFQSRRPNTSFCFLDIRSPGLGDTAMYLCATSRDPAGDETQYFGPGTRLLVL.

The J gene is TRBJ2-6, the V gene TRBV5-1; a weak D match, TRBD2 (6 bases). The V gene lost 1 base and the J gene lost 3 bases, with 8 bases spanning the gap. The CDR3 sequence is 15 residues long. Germline CDR1 reads SGHRS; CDR2 reads YFSETQ. The CDR3 coding sequence is TGCGCCAGCAGCTTGTCGGGGGATGGGGCCAACGTCCTGACTTTC. This encodes CASSLSGDGANVLTF.

A few counts support this clone. Because the CDR3's place on the DNA is in doubt, the DNA is left out and the CDR3 is given as listed by TCRdb. The J gene is TRBJ2-1, the V gene TRBV2; TRBD2, the table's D call, was not compared with the DNA. Germline V gene sequence: CDR1 SNHLY, CDR2 FYNNEI. The CDR3 numbers 12 amino acids, ends counted. CDR3 protein: CASSTSDNEQFF.

The chain couples TRBV4-3 to TRBJ1-1, with D maybe TRBD1 (5 bases). CDR1 is LGHNA, CDR2 YSLEER, per germline. CDR3 length: 13 residues. V was pared by 0 bases and J by 8 bases, with 10 bases between. In DNA form, the CDR3 reads TGCGCCAGCAGCCAAGACCGACGGGGGGAAGCTTTCTTT. Translating gives CASSQDRRGEAFF.

This clone was seen repeatedly, ten times or more. This rearrangement joins TRBV9 to TRBJ1-1; D gene unclear. With 0 bases removed from V and 3 bases from J, the gap between germline ends came to 12 bases. The CDR3 is made up of 15 amino acids. Germline values: CDR1 SGDLS, CDR2 YYNGEE. The CDR3 reads CASSVEVGGYTEAFF. CDR3 nucleotide sequence: TGTGCCAGCAGCGTAGAAGTTGGAGGGTACACTGAAGCTTTCTTT.